This TCR beta chain came from a study of regulatory T cells in long-lasting Graves disease. CDR3 regions were amplified by Arm-PCR using iRepertoire HTBI primers to build TCR beta libraries. TCRdb re-called the multiplex PCR reads with MiXCR, one entry per CDR3 protein. The sample has 250,000 or so distinct CDR3 sequences; approximately 20% are singletons. Time point: newly diagnosed GD, antithyroid drugs for less than 3 months. Preparation of the TCR library used RNA extracted from PBMCs. This sample was also put to use in a study of T cells in Graves' hyperthyroidism and ophthalmopathy.

Sequences were derived from peripheral blood mononuclear cells (PBMCs), sampled at new diagnosis, from a patient treated with antithyroid drugs. The sequence derives from a woman in her 30s with Graves disease.

This CDR3 reads CASSYSGEVYNEQFF. CDR3 DNA sequence: TGTGCCAGCAGTTACTCCGGAGAAGTTTACAATGAGCAGTTCTTC. This rearrangement joins TRBV6-5 to TRBJ2-1; the D is unclear. The CDR3 covers 15 residues. Trimming cost V 0 bases and J 4 bases, with 10 bases left between them. Germline CDR1 MNHEY, CDR2 SVGAGI.